These 9 T cell receptor beta chains came from one sample sequenced in a study of response to subunit inactivated influenza vaccine. TCRdb itself ran the RT-PCR reads through MiXCR, one entry per CDR3 protein. The sample comprises 560,000 or so distinct CDR3 sequences, 7.5% to 8.5% of which are singletons, and 10% to 15% rests with the top ten. The sequenced sample was PBMCs from blood, obtained less than 30 months after vaccination. These receptors were collected from a man aged 45 to 70 who received an inactivated influenza vaccine.

The chain carries TRBV6-2 or TRBV6-3 and TRBJ2-1; possibly TRBD1 or TRBD2 for D (5 bases each). This CDR3 contains 15 residues. V lost 1 base and J lost 1, with 8 bases in between. Germline V gene lookup returns CDR1 MNHEY and CDR2 SVGEGT. CDR3 in DNA: TGTGCCAGCAGTTACTGGGGCGGGTCCTACAATGAGCAGTTCTTC. Translating gives CASSYWGGSYNEQFF.

This clonotype was seen at least ten times. The chain couples TRBV12-3 or TRBV12-4 to TRBJ1-2; D perhaps matches TRBD1 (6 bases). Trimming took 1 base from V and 4 from J, leaving 10 bases between them. This CDR3 contains 14 residues. The CDR3 nucleotides are TGTGCCAGCAGTTTAGGGCAGGGGACCTATGGCTACACCTTC. Its protein is CASSLGQGTYGYTF.

This clonotype appeared a few times. The chain joins TRBV4-3 to TRBJ2-2, with 9 bases matching TRBD2. V trimming: 4 bases; J trimming: 6 bases; junction bases outside the gene matches: 12. CDR1 LGHNA and CDR2 YSLEER come from the germline V gene. The CDR3 is made up of 17 amino acids. For the CDR3, the DNA is TGCGCCAGCAGCCTCTGGCCGGTGCGGGAGGGCCCCGGGGAGCTGTTTTTT. Translation gives CASSLWPVREGPGELFF.

This clonotype came up many times. This chain uses TRBV20-1 with TRBJ2-5, with D possibly called TRBD1 or TRBD2 (5 bases each). Germline loops: CDR1 DFQATT, CDR2 SNEGSKA (reference sequence). Trimming left V 5 bases short and J 1 base short, with 14 bases between. The CDR3 loop spans 14 amino acids. CDR3 amino acids: CSASLMGVQETQYF. The CDR3 nucleotides read TGCAGTGCTTCCCTTATGGGGGTCCAAGAGACCCAGTACTTC.

Many counts were recorded for this clonotype. The rearrangement joins TRBV7-6 to TRBJ1-6; no clear D gene. CDR1 is SGHVS, CDR2 FNYEAQ, per germline. Trimming stripped 5 bases from V and 4 bases from J, with 12 bases between. The CDR3 contains 15 residues. The CDR3 region is CASSLEGSYNSPLHF. The CDR3 DNA reads TGTGCCAGCAGCCTTGAGGGATCTTATAATTCACCCCTCCACTTT.

This clonotype was seen at least ten times. The gene calls are TRBV10-3 and TRBJ2-1; 7 positions agree with TRBD2. J lost 5 bases, V lost 4 bases, and 8 bases had no gene match. CDR1 and CDR2 from the germline V gene are ENHRY and SYGVKD. This CDR3 is built from 15 residues. CDR3 DNA: TGTGCCATCAGTGGTCTAGCGGACCCCCACAATGAGCAGTTCTTC. Residues: CAISGLADPHNEQFF.

The J gene is TRBJ1-6, the V gene TRBV20-1; maybe TRBD1 (5 bases). V gave up 6 bases and J gave up 6 bases, with 15 bases separating them. CDR1 is DFQATT and CDR2 is SNEGSKA in the germline V gene (reference sequence). The CDR3 has 14 amino acids. The CDR3 region has the DNA TGCAGTGCGTTCCGTGGGGGAAGTAATTCACCCCTCCACTTT. It yields the protein CSAFRGGSNSPLHF.

The chain recombines TRBV4-2 with TRBJ2-6, with 9 bases matching TRBD2. Germline lookup yields CDR1 LGHNA and CDR2 YNFKEQ. The CDR3 has 20 amino acids. V trimming: 0 bases; J trimming: 0 bases; junction bases outside the gene matches: 9. The CDR3 sequence is CASSQDSTSGRSSGANVLTF. The CDR3 DNA reads TGTGCCAGCAGCCAAGATAGTACCAGCGGGAGGTCCTCTGGGGCCAACGTCCTGACTTTC.

The rearrangement joins TRBV6-2 or TRBV6-3 to TRBJ1-4; D is possibly TRBD1 (5 bases). This CDR3 is built from 14 residues. V was cut by 8 bases and J by 5 bases, with 15 bases left in between. The germline V gene encodes CDR1 MNHEY and CDR2 SVGEGT. CDR3 amino acids: CASGETTGNEKLFF. In nucleotides, the CDR3 is TGTGCCAGCGGGGAGACAACAGGAAATGAAAAACTGTTTTTT.